This TCR beta chain was captured by sequencing in a study of siplizumab effects on memory and regulatory T cells. Study details: Pairing was applied to the mixed lymphocyte reactions, which contained siplizumab at 0.8 to 1 ug/mL or no drug. Study-level results: Unstimulated subsets contained matches for only a minor fraction of alloreactive clones. Naive T cells appeared more diverse than memory cells and seemed to be major alloresponse contributors.

Per sample, some 90,000 TCR templates were assayed. Some clones are missing from TCRdb's copy, which holds only in-frame ones; the method was immunoSEQ multiplex PCR. The top ten clones hold 30% to 45% of a sample with over 10,000 clones, around 45% of them seen once. Coculturing was carried out on the mixed lymphocyte reaction cells. It lasted six to seven days and was done at 37°C. This clone is categorized as medium-sized. The antigen is not known. Germline CDR1 LNHDA, CDR2 SQIVND (reference sequence). The CDR3 is made up of 15 amino acids. V was pared by 5 bases and J by 4 bases, with 18 bases between.

The sequence was collected from a human donor in good health; the cells came from an allogeneic mixed lymphocyte reaction. Some clones in this sample may be carry-over from other donors' samples. This rearrangement joins TRBV19 to TRBJ2-7; D might be TRBD1 (6 bases). Sequences were obtained from CFSE-low (dividing) CD8+ T cells sorted from an allogeneic mixed lymphocyte reaction. CDR3 coding DNA: TGTGCCAGTAGTCCCGGACAGCCCATCGTGTACGAGCAGTACTTC. Its translation is CASSPGQPIVYEQYF.